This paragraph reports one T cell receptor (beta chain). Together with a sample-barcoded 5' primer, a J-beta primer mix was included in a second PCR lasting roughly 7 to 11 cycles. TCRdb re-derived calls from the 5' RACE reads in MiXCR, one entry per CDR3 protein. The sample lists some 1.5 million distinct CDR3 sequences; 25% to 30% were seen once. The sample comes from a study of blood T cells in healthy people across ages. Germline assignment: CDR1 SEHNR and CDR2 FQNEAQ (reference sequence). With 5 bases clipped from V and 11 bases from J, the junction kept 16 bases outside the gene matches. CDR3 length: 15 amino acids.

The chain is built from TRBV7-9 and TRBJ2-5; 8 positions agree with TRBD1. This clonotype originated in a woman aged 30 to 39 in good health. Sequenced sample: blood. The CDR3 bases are TGTGCCAGCAGCGGAGGGACAGGTATTGCCAGTGAGCAGTACTTC. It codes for CASSGGTGIASEQYF. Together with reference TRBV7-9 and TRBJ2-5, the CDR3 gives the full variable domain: DTGVSQNPRHKITKRGQNVTFRCDPISEHNRLYWYRQTLGQGPEFLTYFQNEAQLEKSRLLSDRFSAERPKGSFSTLEIQRTEQGDSAMYLCASSGGTGIASEQYFGPGTRLLVL.